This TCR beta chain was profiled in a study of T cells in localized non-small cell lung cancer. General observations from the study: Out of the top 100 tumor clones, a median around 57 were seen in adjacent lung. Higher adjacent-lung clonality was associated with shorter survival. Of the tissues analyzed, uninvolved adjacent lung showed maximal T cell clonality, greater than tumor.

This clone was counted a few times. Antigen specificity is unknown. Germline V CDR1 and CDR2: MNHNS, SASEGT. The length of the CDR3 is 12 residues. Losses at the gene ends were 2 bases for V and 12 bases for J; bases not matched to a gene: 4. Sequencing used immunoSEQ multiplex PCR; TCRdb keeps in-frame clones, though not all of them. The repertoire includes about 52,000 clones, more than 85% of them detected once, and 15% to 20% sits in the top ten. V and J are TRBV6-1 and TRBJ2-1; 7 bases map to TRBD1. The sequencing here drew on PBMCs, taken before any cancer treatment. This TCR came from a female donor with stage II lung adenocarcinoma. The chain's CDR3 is CASSEKRQGQFF. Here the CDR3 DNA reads TGTGCCAGCAGTGAAAAGAGACAGGGGCAGTTCTTC.